This T cell receptor beta chain was captured in a study of blood T cell dynamics during melanoma immunotherapy (dated by TCRdb to the early 2020s). About the study as a whole: Patients with metastatic melanoma were treated with first-line pembrolizumab or nivolumab plus ipilimumab as standard of care in the United Kingdom. A training cohort was formed from consecutive patients, and a further independent group of patients from the same centre was pooled into an external validation set. To find early correlates of response, peripheral T cell receptor repertoires were profiled in metastatic melanoma patients before and after one cycle of checkpoint inhibitor therapy. Findings and caveats that apply to the study as a whole: Whether the T cell clones behind the repertoire changes were melanoma-specific or instead reflected general immune activation was something the study could not determine. Unlike progressors, patients who went on to achieve disease control showed a bifurcated reorganization of the PBMC repertoire at W3, with either increased clonality or increased diversity. The relatively small sample size was recognized as a factor that could limit how well the results generalize.

For every bulk PBMC sample, a fixed 350 ng of DNA was loaded. TCR beta CDR3 sequences were amplified from genomic DNA with the immunoSEQ TCRb Assay kit following manufacturer instructions. The KAPA Library Quantification Kit for Illumina platforms was used to quantify the pooled libraries by qPCR. Sequencing of the pooled libraries was done on an Illumina NextSeq 500, with clustering at roughly 0.55-1.1 pM. The paper's data handling went like this. Analysis of the TCR data relied on immunoSEQ ANALYZER and the R LymphoSeq package. A rearrangement efficiency score was calculated as productive divided by the sum of productive and non-productive CDR3 sequences. Clonality was assessed using the Gini coefficient and diversity using the Renyi index at alpha=1, with pairwise comparisons between timepoints within each patient. Clonal relatedness used an edit distance of 3, and repertoire similarity used the Bhattacharyya coefficient, both computed in LymphoSeq. To classify response, a linear discriminant analysis based on week-3 changes in clonality and diversity was built with the R MASS and caret packages. Entries here come from immuneACCESS through TCRdb and include only in-frame sequences with V and J called. Some clones fail to appear in such tables; in the studies checked, an unresolved V gene covers under half of the shortfall, and the cause of the remainder is unknown. The V and J calls and clone size were taken over from that table, and D and trimming were inferred from the DNA. The table for this sample lists more than 9,000 clones; around 86% of them were counted only once. The ten largest clonotypes hold roughly 10% of the sample.

To note about this clone: Its antigen remains unidentified. Base-call qualities are not available, and no considerably larger clone is one nucleotide away.

The time point label, read with the paper, signifies: pre-treatment baseline. Blood samples were taken at two points: before treatment (T0) and at week 3 (W3), which came after the first cycle of checkpoint blockade. Except for two patients with rapid clinical progression, response was assessed 12 weeks after the first infusion by RECIST 1.1; disease control meant complete response, partial response or stable disease. Patients were excluded for prior systemic cancer treatment, concomitant immunosuppressant therapy or synchronous other active malignancies. TCR beta was sequenced in both bulk PBMC and plasma cell-free DNA in order to track circulating cells as well as T cell turnover. PBMC were isolated from blood with Lymphoprep and SepMate tubes, followed by red cell lysis. QIAamp DNA Blood Mini kits were used to extract DNA from PBMC and sorted T cell subsets. The TCR sequence derives from a human donor with melanoma. The source was blood, collected from a patient treated with checkpoint blockade.

The CDR3 corresponds to CAWSVDRYQPQHF. DNA sequence: TGTGCCTGGAGTGTGGACAGGTATCAGCCCCAGCATTTT. The chain is assembled from TRBV30 and TRBJ1-5; TRBD1 agrees with 7 junctional bases. From V the trimming removes 0 bases and from J it removes 5 bases, while the gene matches leave 1 base of the junction unaccounted for. CDR1 and CDR2 (GTSNPN, SVGIG) derive from the germline V gene (reference sequence). The cysteine opens and the phenylalanine closes a CDR3 of 13 amino acids. Solely the CDR3 DNA is kept, with 39 bases framed from the first base.